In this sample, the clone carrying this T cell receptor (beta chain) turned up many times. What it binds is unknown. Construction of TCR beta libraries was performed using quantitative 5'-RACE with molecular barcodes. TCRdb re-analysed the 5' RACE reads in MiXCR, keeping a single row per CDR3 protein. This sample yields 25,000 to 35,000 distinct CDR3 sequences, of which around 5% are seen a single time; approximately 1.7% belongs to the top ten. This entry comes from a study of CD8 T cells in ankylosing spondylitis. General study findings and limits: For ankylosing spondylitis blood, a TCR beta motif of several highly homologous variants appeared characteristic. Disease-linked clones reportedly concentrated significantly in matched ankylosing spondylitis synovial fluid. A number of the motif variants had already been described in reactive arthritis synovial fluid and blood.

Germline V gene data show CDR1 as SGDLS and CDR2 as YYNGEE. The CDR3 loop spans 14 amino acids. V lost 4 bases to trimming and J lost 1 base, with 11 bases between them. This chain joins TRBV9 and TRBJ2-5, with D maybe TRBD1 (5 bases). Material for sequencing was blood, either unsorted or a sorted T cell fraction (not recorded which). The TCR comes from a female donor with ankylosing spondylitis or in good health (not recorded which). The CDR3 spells CASSPQQGQETQYF. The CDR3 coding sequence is TGTGCCAGCAGCCCCCAGCAGGGCCAAGAGACCCAGTACTTC.